Reported below is one TCR beta chain. Which antigen it targets is not known. One base away there is no much larger clone; base qualities are not given. Participants in the prospective study were aged about 18 to 89 years, lived in 20 to 30 United States geographic areas, and enrolled through a virtual design. Cohort assignment in the prospective study relied on participant-reported clinical history from a screening survey and a study questionnaire. ImmuneRACE Cohort 3 recovered participants were defined by two consecutive negative NP/OP PCR tests, healthcare professional clearance, or symptom resolution. In the prospective study, whole blood, serum and a nasopharyngeal or oropharyngeal swab were collected from each participant by mobile phlebotomists. Over an approximately 2-month period, participants in the prospective study had the option of providing additional blood draws and questionnaires. Before DNA extraction, blood samples from the prospective study were shipped at room temperature or frozen.

This entry comes from a study of blood T cell repertoires in COVID-19 (dated by TCRdb to 2019 to 2021). About the study as a whole: Samples covering the acute and convalescent phases of COVID-19 were provided by collaborators in the United States, Italy and Spain. The samples were drawn from two sources: the first 160 participants of the ongoing ImmuneRACE study, and 1,000 to 1,500 subjects contributed by 6 global collaborators. The dataset comprised deeply sampled blood TCRbeta repertoires from subjects exposed to, actively infected with, or recovered from COVID-19. The repertoires were released in a freely available public database meant as a resource for research on the immune response to SARS-CoV-2. A de-identified subject ID, COVID-19 status, age in years and sex were almost always included in the sample metadata. The prospective study material was composed of cDNA or gDNA derived from T cells, B-cell-depleted T cells, or PBMCs. Where available, HLA class I and class II types were obtained from metadata supplied by the sample provider rather than from assay-based typing. General findings and caveats noted by the study authors: The quantity of clinical and demographic metadata differed by source and by participant and was supplied without curation.

Measured from the cysteine to the phenylalanine, the CDR3 is 18 residues long. The DNA shown is the 54-base CDR3, in frame from base 1. Relative to germline, V is missing 0 bases and J is missing 7 bases, with 11 bases of the junction outside any gene match. As encoded in the germline V gene (reference sequence), CDR1 is SGHKS while CDR2 is YYEKEE. The immunoSEQ Assay, a bias-controlled multiplex PCR, was used to amplify TCRbeta CDR3 regions from genomic DNA. The source study handled its data this way. Nucleated cell counts per sample were estimated from amplification of reference gene primers within the assay. To quantify the absolute abundance of each unique TCRbeta CDR3 rearrangement, sequence reads were collapsed and filtered. For each sample, productive Simpson clonality was calculated as the square root of Simpson's diversity index across productive rearrangements. TCRdb holds this immuneACCESS table with in-frame rearrangements only. Some clones are missing; in checked studies, unresolved V genes explain under half, and the rest has no known cause. The V and J calls and clone size are taken from that table; D and trimming were inferred from the DNA. The sample profile shows around 150,000 clones; about four fifths of them were found once. More than 9.5% of the sample is taken by the ten largest.

Sequenced: PBMCs or T cells enriched from blood (not recorded which). This chain is built from TRBV5-5 and TRBJ1-3; 12 middle bases align to TRBD1. This sequence was found in a man aged 45-60 years who had recovered from COVID-19. The nucleotide sequence is TGTGCCAGCAGCTTGGGTGGCTCCCCGGGACAGGGGGCGAACACCATATATTTT. Its protein product is CASSLGGSPGQGANTIYF.